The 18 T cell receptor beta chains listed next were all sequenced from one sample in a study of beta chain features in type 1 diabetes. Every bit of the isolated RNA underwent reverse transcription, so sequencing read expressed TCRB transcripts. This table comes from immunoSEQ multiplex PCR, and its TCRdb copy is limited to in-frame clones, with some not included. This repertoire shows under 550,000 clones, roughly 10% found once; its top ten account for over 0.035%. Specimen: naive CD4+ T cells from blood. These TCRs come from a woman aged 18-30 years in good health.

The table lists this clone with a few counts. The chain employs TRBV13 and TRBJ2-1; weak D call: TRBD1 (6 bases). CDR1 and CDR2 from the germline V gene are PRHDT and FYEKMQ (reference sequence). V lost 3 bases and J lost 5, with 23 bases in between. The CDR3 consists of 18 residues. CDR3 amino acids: CASSLIIWTGTLDNEQFF. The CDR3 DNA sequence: TGTGCCAGCAGCTTGATCATTTGGACCGGGACATTGGACAATGAGCAGTTCTTC. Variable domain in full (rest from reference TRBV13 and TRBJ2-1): AAGVIQSPRHLIKEKRETATLKCYPIPRHDTVYWYQQGPGQDPQFLISFYEKMQSDKGSIPDRFSAQQFSDYHSELNMSSLELGDSALYFCASSLIIWTGTLDNEQFFGPGTRLTVL.

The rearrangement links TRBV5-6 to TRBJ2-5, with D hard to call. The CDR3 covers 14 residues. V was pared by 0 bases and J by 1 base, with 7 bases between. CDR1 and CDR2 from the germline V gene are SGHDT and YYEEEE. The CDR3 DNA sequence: TGTGCCAGCAGCTTGGTGGCATCCCAAGAGACCCAGTACTTC. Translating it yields CASSLVASQETQYF.

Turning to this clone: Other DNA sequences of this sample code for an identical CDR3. The CDR3 spells CASSARDEQFF. The CDR3 DNA reads as TGTGCCAGCAGCGCCCGAGACGAGCAGTTCTTC. The V and J genes are TRBV9 and TRBJ2-1; D is undetermined. The CDR3 runs 11 residues. The V gene's germline CDR1 is SGDLS and CDR2 YYNGEE. V was cut by 3 bases and J by 10 bases, with 8 bases left in between.

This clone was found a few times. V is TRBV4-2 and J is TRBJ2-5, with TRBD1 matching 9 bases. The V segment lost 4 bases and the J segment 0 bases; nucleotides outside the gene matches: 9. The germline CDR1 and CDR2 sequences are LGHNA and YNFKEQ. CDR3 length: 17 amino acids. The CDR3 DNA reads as TGTGCCAGCAGCCGAGAAACAGGGGGCTGGTACCAAGAGACCCAGTACTTC. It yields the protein CASSRETGGWYQETQYF.

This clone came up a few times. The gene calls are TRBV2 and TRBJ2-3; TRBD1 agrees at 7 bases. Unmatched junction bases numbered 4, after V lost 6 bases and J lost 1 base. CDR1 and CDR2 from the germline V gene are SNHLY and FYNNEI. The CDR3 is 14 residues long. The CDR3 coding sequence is TGTGCCAGCAGGGGAACAGGGGGCACAGATACGCAGTATTTT. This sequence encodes CASRGTGGTDTQYF.

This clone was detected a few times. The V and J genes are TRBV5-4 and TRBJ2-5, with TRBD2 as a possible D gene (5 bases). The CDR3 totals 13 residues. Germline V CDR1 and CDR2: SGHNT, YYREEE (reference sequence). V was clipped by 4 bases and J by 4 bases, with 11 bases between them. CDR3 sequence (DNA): TGTGCCAGCAGCCTGGACTGGGGAGAGACCCAGTACTTC. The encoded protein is CASSLDWGETQYF.

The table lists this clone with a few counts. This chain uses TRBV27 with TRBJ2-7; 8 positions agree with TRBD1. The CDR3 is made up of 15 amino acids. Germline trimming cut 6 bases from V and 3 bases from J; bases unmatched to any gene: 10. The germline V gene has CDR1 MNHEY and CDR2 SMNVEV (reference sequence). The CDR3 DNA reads TGTGCCAGCAGACCTAGAAGGACAGGGCGCTACGAGCAGTACTTC. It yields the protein CASRPRRTGRYEQYF.

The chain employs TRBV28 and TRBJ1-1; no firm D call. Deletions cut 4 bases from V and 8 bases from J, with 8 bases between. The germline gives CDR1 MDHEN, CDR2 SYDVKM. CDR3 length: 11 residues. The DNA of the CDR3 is TGTGCCAGCAGTTCCCTTTTAGAAGCTTTCTTT. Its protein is CASSSLLEAFF. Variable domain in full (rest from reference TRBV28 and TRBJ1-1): DVKVTQSSRYLVKRTGEKVFLECVQDMDHENMFWYRQDPGLGLRLIYFSYDVKMKEKGDIPEGYSVSREKKERFSLILESASTNQTSMYLCASSSLLEAFFGQGTRLTVV.

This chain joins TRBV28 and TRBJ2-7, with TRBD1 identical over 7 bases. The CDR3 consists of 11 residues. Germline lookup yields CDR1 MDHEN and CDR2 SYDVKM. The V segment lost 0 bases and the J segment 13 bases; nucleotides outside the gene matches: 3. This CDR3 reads CASSLWGQFYV. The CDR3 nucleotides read TGTGCCAGCAGTTTATGGGGACAGTTTTACGTC.

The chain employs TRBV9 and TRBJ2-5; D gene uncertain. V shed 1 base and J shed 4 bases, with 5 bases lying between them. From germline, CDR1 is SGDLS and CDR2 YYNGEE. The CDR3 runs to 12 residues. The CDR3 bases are TGTGCCAGCAGCGTAACGCGAGAGACCCAGTACTTC. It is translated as CASSVTRETQYF.

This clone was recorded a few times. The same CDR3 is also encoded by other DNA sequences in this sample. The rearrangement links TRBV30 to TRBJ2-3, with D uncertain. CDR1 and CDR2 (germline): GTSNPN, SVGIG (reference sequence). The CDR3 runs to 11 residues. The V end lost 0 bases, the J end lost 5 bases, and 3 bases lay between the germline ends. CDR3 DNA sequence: TGTGCCTGGAGTGTATTAGATACGCAGTATTTT. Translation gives CAWSVLDTQYF.

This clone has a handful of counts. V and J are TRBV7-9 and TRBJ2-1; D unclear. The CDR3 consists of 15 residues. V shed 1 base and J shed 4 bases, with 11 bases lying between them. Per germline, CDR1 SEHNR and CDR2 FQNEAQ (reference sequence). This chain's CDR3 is CASSLVTSDYNEQFF. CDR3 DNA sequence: TGTGCCAGCAGCTTAGTGACATCAGATTACAATGAGCAGTTCTTC.

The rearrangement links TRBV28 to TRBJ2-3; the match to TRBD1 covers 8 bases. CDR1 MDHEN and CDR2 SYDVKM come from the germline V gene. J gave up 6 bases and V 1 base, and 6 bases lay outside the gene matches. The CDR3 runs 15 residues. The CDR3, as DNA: TGTGCCAGCAGTTTATCGGGACAGGCCACCGATACGCAGTATTTT. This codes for CASSLSGQATDTQYF.

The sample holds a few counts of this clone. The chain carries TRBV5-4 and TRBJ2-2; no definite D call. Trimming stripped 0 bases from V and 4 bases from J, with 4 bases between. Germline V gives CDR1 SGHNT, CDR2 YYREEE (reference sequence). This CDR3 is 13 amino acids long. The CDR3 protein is CASSLDPTGELFF. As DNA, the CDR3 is TGTGCCAGCAGCTTGGATCCCACCGGGGAGCTGTTTTTT.

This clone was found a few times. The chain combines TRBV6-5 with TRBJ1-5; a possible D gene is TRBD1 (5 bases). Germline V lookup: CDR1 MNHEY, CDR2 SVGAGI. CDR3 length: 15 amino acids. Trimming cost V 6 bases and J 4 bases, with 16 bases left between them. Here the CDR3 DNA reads TGTGCCAGCAGGAAATCCGGGACCTCGAATCAGCCCCAGCATTTT. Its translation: CASRKSGTSNQPQHF.

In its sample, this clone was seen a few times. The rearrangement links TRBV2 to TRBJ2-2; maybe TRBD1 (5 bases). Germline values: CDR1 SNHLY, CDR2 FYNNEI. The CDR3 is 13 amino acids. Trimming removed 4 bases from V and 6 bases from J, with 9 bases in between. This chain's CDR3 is CASSVVGAGELFF. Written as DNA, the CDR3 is TGTGCCAGCAGTGTGGTAGGGGCCGGGGAGCTGTTTTTT.

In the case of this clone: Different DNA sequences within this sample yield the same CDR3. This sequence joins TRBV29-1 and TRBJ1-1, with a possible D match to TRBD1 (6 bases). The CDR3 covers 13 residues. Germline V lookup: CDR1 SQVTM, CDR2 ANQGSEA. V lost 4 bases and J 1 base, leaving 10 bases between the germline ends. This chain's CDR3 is CSVGSGANTEAFF. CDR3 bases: TGCAGCGTTGGATCAGGGGCGAACACTGAAGCTTTCTTT. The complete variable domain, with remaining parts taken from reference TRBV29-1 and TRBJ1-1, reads SAVISQKPSRDICQRGTSLTIQCQVDSQVTMMFWYRQQPGQSLTLIATANQGSEATYESGFVIDKFPISRPNLTFSTLTVSNMSPEDSSIYLCSVGSGANTEAFFGQGTRLTVV.

CDR3 sequence (DNA): TGTGCCAGCAGTGCGACAGGGAGTGGCAATCAGCCCCAGCATTTT. Encoded protein: CASSATGSGNQPQHF. This chain links TRBV2 with TRBJ1-5; 7 bases are shared with TRBD1. CDR3 length: 15 residues. Germline loops: CDR1 SNHLY, CDR2 FYNNEI. The V gene end was trimmed by 4 bases and the J gene end by 2 bases; junction bases not matched to a gene: 5.